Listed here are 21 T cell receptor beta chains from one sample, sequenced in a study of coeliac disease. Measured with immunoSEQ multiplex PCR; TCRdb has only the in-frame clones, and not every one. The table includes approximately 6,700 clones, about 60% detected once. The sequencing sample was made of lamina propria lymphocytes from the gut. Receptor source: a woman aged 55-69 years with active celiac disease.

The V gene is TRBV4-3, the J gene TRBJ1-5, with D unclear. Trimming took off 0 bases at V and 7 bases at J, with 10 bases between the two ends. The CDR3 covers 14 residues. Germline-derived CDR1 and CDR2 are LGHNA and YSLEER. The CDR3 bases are TGCGCCAGCAGCCAAGATATCGTGGGCCAGCCCCAGCATTTT. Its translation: CASSQDIVGQPQHF.

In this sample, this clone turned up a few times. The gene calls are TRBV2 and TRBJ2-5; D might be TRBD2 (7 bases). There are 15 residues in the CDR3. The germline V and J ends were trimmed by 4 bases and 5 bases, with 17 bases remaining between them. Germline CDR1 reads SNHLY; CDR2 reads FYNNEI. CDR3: CASSGLGGASETQYF. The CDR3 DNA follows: TGTGCCAGCAGTGGTTTAGGGGGGGCGTCGGAGACCCAGTACTTC.

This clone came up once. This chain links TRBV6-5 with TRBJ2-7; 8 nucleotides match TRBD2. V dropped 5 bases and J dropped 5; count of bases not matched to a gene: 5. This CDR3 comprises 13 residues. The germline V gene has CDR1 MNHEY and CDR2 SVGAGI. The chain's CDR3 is CASSLSGRDEQYF. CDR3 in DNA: TGTGCCAGCAGTCTCAGCGGGAGAGACGAGCAGTACTTC.

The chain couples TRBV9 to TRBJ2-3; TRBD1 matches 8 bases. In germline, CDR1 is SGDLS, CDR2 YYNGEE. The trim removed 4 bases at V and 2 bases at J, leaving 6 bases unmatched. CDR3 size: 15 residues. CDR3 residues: CASSSTGGFTDTQYF. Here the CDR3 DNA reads TGTGCCAGCAGCTCAACAGGGGGGTTCACAGATACGCAGTATTTT. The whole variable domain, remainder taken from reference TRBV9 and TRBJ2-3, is DSGVTQTPKHLITATGQRVTLRCSPRSGDLSVYWYQQSLDQGLQFLIQYYNGEERAKGNILERFSAQQFPDLHSELNLSSLELGDSALYFCASSSTGGFTDTQYFGPGTRLTVL.

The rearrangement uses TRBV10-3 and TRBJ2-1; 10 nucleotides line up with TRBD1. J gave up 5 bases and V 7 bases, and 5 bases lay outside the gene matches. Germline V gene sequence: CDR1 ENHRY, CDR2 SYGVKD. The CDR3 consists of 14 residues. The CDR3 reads CAIKRTGGDNEQFF. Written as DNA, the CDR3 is TGTGCCATCAAACGGACAGGGGGTGACAATGAGCAGTTCTTC.

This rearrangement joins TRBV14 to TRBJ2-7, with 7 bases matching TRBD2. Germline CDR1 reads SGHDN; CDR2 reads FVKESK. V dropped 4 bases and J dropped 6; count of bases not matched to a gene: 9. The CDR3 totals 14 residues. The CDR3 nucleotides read TGTGCCAGCAGCCGGGGGGGATCCCAAGTCGAGCAGTACTTC. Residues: CASSRGGSQVEQYF. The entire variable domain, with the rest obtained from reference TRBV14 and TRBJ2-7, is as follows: EAGVTQFPSHSVIEKGQTVTLRCDPISGHDNLYWYRRVMGKEIKFLLHFVKESKQDESGMPNNRFLAERTGGTYSTLKVQPAELEDSGVYFCASSRGGSQVEQYFGPGTRLTVT.

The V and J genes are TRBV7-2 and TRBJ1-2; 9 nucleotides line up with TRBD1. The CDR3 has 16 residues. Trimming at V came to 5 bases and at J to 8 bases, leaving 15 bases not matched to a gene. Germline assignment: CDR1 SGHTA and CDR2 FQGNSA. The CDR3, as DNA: TGTGCCAGCAGCCCCTCGACAGGGGGTCATGCTGAGGGCTACACCTTC. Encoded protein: CASSPSTGGHAEGYTF.

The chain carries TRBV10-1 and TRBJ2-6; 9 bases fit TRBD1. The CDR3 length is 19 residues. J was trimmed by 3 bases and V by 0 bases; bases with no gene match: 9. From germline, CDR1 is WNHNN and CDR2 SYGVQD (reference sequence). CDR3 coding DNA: TGCGCCAGCAGTGAGTCGAACAGGGGGCCGTTTAGTGGGGCCAACGTCCTGACTTTC. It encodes CASSESNRGPFSGANVLTF.

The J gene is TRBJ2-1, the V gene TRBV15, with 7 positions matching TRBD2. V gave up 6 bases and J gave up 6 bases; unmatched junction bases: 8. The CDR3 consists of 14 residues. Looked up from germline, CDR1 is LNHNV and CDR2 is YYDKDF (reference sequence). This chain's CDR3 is CATRSKTSSNEQFF. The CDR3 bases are TGTGCCACCAGATCCAAGACTAGCTCCAATGAGCAGTTCTTC.

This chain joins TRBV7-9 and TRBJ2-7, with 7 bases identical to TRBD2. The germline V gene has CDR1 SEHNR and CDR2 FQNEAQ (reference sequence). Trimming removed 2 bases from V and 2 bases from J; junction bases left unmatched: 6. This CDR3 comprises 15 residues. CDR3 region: CASSLLGGRTYEQYF. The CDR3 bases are TGTGCCAGCAGCTTACTTGGCGGGAGAACCTACGAGCAGTACTTC.

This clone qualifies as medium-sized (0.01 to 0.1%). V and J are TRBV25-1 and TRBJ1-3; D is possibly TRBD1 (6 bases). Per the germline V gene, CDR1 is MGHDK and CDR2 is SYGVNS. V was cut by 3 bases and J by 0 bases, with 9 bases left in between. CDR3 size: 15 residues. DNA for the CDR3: TGTGCCAGCAGTGAGGACAGTAACTCTGGAAACACCATATATTTT. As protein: CASSEDSNSGNTIYF.

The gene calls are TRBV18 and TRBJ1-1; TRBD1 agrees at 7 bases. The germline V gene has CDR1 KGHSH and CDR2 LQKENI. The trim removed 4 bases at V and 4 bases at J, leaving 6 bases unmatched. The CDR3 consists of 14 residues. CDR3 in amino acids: CASSLGTEVTEAFF. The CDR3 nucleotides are TGTGCCAGCTCACTCGGGACAGAGGTCACTGAAGCTTTCTTT.

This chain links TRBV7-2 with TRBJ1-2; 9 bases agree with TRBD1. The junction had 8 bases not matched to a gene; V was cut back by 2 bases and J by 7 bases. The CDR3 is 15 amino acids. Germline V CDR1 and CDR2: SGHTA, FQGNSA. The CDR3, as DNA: TGTGCCAGCAGCTTACGCTTGGGACAGGGTCCTGGCTACACCTTC. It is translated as CASSLRLGQGPGYTF.

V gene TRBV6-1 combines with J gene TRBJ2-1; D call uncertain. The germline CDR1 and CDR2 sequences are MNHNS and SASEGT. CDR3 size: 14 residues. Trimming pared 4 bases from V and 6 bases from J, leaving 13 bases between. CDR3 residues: CASSAVRSVNEQFF. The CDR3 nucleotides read TGTGCCAGCAGTGCCGTCCGGAGTGTCAATGAGCAGTTCTTC.

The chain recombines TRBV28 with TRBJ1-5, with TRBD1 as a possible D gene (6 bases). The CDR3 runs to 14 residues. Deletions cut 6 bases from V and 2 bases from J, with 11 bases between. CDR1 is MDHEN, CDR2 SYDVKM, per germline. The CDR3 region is CASSQGTRNQPQHF. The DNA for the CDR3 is TGTGCCAGCAGCCAGGGGACCCGCAATCAGCCCCAGCATTTT.

DNA of the CDR3: TGCGCCAGCAGCCAAATAGACAGACTTAATGAAAAACTGTTTTTT. Its protein is CASSQIDRLNEKLFF. The chain is built from TRBV4-1 and TRBJ1-4; tentative D call: TRBD1 (5 bases). CDR1 MGHRA and CDR2 YSYEKL come from the germline V gene. The CDR3 covers 15 residues. The ends were cut back, 2 bases at V and 4 bases at J, with 11 bases in the middle.

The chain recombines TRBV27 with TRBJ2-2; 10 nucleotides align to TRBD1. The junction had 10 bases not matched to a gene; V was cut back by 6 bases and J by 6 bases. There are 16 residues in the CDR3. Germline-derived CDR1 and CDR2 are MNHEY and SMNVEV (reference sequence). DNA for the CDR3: TGTGCCAGCAGCGAATGGGGACAGGGGTTGGCCGGGGAGCTGTTTTTT. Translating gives CASSEWGQGLAGELFF.

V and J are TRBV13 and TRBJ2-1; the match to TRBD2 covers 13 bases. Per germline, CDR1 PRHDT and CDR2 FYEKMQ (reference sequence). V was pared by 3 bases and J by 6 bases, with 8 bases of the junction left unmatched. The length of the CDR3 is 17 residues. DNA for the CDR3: TGTGCCAGCAGCTTTGGACTAGCGGGAGAGGGTGGCAATGAGCAGTTCTTC. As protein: CASSFGLAGEGGNEQFF.

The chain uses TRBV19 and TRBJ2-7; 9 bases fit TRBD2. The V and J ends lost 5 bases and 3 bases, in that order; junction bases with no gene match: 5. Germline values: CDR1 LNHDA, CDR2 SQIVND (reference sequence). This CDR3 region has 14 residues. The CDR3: CASSPGGGGYEQYF. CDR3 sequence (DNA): TGTGCCAGTAGTCCCGGCGGGGGGGGCTACGAGCAGTACTTC.

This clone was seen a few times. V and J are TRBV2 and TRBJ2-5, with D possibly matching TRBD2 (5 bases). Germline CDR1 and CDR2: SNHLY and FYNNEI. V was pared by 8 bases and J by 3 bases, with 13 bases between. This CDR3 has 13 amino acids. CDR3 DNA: TGTGCCAGCCTTCGGGGTTCGGAAGAGACCCAGTACTTC. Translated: CASLRGSEETQYF.

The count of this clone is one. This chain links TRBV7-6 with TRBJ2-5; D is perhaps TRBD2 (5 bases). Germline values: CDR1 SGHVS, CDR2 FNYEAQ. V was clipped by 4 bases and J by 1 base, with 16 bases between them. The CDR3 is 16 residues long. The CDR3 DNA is TGTGCCAGCAGCTCGCTCGTCTCTGAGGGCCAAGAGACCCAGTACTTC. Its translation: CASSSLVSEGQETQYF.